This TCR beta chain was retrieved from a study of monozygotic twins with inflammatory bowel disease. Study-wide points: Diversity of TCRbeta measured by inverse Simpson was lower in IBD patients than in healthy co-twins. The authors note that differing immunosuppressive treatments may have added variability to patient repertoires.

Across eight separate reactions for each sample, cDNA was made. TCRdb reprocessed the 5' RACE reads and stores each CDR3 protein as one record, lacking DNA. The table gives 170,000 or so distinct CDR3 sequences; the top ten clones make up roughly 7.4% of it. Notes on this clonotype: Its target is not known.

This CDR3 region has 11 residues. Germline V gene lookup returns CDR1 SGHTA and CDR2 FQGNSA. The clonotype was recovered from a human donor with ulcerative colitis or Crohn's disease, or a healthy co-twin of an affected twin (not recorded which). The chain employs TRBV7-2 and TRBJ1-2; TCRdb designates TRBD1, a call that cannot be tested without DNA. The source material was blood. CDR3 loop: CASSLASGGVF.